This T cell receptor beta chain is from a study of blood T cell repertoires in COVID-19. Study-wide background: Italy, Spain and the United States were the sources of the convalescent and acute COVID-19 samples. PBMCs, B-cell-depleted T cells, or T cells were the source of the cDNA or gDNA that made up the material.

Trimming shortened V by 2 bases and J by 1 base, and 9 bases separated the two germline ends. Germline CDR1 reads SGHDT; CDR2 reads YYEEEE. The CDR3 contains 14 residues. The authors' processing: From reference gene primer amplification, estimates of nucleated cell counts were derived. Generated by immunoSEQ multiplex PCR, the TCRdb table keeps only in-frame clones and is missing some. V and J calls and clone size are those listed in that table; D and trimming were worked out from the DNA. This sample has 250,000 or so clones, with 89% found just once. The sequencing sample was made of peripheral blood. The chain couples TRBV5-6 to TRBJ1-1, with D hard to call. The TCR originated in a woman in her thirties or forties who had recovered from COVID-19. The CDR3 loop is CASSFLPPNTEAFF. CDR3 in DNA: TGTGCCAGCAGCTTTCTACCGCCGAACACTGAAGCTTTCTTT.